The 32 T cell receptor beta chains listed next were all sequenced from one sample in a study of PD-L1 blockade in urothelial cancer. The assay was immunoSEQ multiplex PCR, and TCRdb's table has in-frame clones only and misses some. The table shows 130,000 or so clones, with around 85% occurring only once. Described time point: pretreatment peripheral blood. The sequenced sample was PBMCs, obtained around atezolizumab (anti-PD-L1) treatment. The receptors derive from a man aged 45-65 years with urothelial cancer.

V usage is TRBV7-9 and J usage is TRBJ2-1; D gene uncertain. V lost 3 bases, J lost 5 bases, and 14 bases lay in between. The germline CDR1 and CDR2 sequences are SEHNR and FQNEAQ (reference sequence). This CDR3 has 15 amino acids. Here the CDR3 reads CASSFVVGGDNEQFF. The CDR3 DNA sequence: TGTGCCAGCAGCTTTGTGGTTGGTGGAGACAATGAGCAGTTCTTC.

The V call is TRBV27, the J call TRBJ2-7; TRBD1 agrees at 9 bases. This CDR3 comprises 15 residues. J was trimmed by 4 bases and V by 2 bases; bases with no gene match: 6. Germline CDR1 MNHEY, CDR2 SMNVEV (reference sequence). The CDR3 sequence: CASSLRVGTGYEQYF. The CDR3, as DNA: TGTGCCAGCAGTTTAAGGGTGGGGACAGGGTACGAGCAGTACTTC.

This clone was detected only once. The rearrangement uses TRBV11-1 and TRBJ2-2; 7 nucleotides align to TRBD1. There are 15 residues in the CDR3. J was trimmed by 7 bases and V by 4 bases; bases with no gene match: 9. CDR1 and CDR2 (germline): SGHAT, FQDESV (reference sequence). The CDR3 DNA sequence: TGTGCCAGCAGCTCCCCGACAGGGTTAGGCGGGGAGCTGTTTTTT. As protein: CASSSPTGLGGELFF. Together with reference TRBV11-1 and TRBJ2-2, the CDR3 gives the full variable domain: EAEVAQSPRYKITEKSQAVAFWCDPISGHATLYWYRQILGQGPELLVQFQDESVVDDSQLPKDRFSAERLKGVDSTLKIQPAELGDSAMYLCASSSPTGLGGELFFGEGSRLTVL.

The CDR3 loop is CASSFSQGRGSPLHF. CDR3 in DNA: TGTGCCAGCAGTTTCTCACAAGGGAGGGGGTCACCCCTCCACTTT. V and J are TRBV28 and TRBJ1-6, with D possibly matching TRBD1 (6 bases). The germline V and J ends were trimmed by 3 bases and 10 bases, with 16 bases remaining between them. This CDR3 has 15 residues. Germline CDR1 and CDR2: MDHEN and SYDVKM.

In its sample, this clone was seen once. This chain joins TRBV30 and TRBJ2-5; no reliable D call. Germline lookup yields CDR1 GTSNPN and CDR2 SVGIG (reference sequence). The CDR3 has 10 residues. V lost 3 bases and J 5 bases, leaving 4 bases between the germline ends. The CDR3: CAWRRETQYF. CDR3 nucleotides: TGTGCCTGGAGGAGGGAGACCCAGTACTTC.

The chain employs TRBV30 and TRBJ2-7; 7 positions agree with TRBD1. J gave up 6 bases and V 5 bases, and 7 bases lay outside the gene matches. The CDR3 runs 12 residues. Germline CDR1 and CDR2: GTSNPN and SVGIG (reference sequence). The CDR3 region is CAWGNRGSEQYF. The CDR3 DNA sequence: TGTGCCTGGGGAAACAGGGGATCCGAGCAGTACTTC.

This clone was recorded once. This chain joins TRBV11-1 and TRBJ2-5; no reliable D call. Trimming shortened V by 3 bases and J by 4 bases, and 12 bases separated the two germline ends. Germline CDR1 and CDR2: SGHAT and FQDESV (reference sequence). The CDR3 runs 14 residues. CDR3 loop: CASSFHSSRETQYF. CDR3 bases: TGTGCCAGCAGCTTCCACAGCTCGAGAGAGACCCAGTACTTC. Full variable domain (rest looked up from reference TRBV11-1 and TRBJ2-5): EAEVAQSPRYKITEKSQAVAFWCDPISGHATLYWYRQILGQGPELLVQFQDESVVDDSQLPKDRFSAERLKGVDSTLKIQPAELGDSAMYLCASSFHSSRETQYFGPGTRLLVL.

The rearrangement joins TRBV7-9 to TRBJ2-3; D might be TRBD2 (6 bases). Germline V lookup: CDR1 SEHNR, CDR2 FQNEAQ (reference sequence). Trimming removed 5 bases at V and 1 base at J, with 22 bases between. The CDR3 contains 18 residues. Written as DNA, the CDR3 is TGTGCCAGCAGCCGCTTACGCGGGGTTAGCAAAGGCACAGATACGCAGTATTTT. It codes for CASSRLRGVSKGTDTQYF.

This clone has a single count. V usage is TRBV7-8 and J usage is TRBJ2-1; 8 bases align to TRBD2. The CDR3 length is 16 residues. Unmatched junction bases numbered 6, after V lost 4 bases and J lost 1 base. Germline lookup yields CDR1 SGHVS and CDR2 FQNEAQ. CDR3 coding DNA: TGTGCCAGCAGCTCCGCCGGGACTAGTTCCTACAATGAGCAGTTCTTC. This gives the protein CASSSAGTSSYNEQFF.

The chain recombines TRBV6-5 with TRBJ1-2; 7 nucleotides agree with TRBD1. CDR1 is MNHEY and CDR2 is SVGAGI in the germline V gene. CDR3 length: 14 residues. The ends lost 6 bases at V and 2 bases at J; junction bases unmatched: 6. The CDR3 here is CASRIQGRNYGYTF. CDR3 DNA: TGTGCCAGCAGAATACAGGGGCGAAACTATGGCTACACCTTC.

CDR3 bases: TGTGCCAGCAGGAGTACTAGCGTAATGGATACGCAGTATTTT. As protein: CASRSTSVMDTQYF. The chain joins TRBV6-1 to TRBJ2-3, with 7 bases fitting TRBD2. Trimming removed 6 bases from V and 6 bases from J; junction bases left unmatched: 9. Germline V CDR1 and CDR2: MNHNS, SASEGT. CDR3 length: 14 residues.

The chain couples TRBV9 to TRBJ1-4, with D hard to call. Germline CDR1 and CDR2: SGDLS and YYNGEE. V shed 0 bases and J shed 2 bases, with 11 bases lying between them. This CDR3 contains 16 residues. CDR3 loop: CASSVAGVTTNEKLFF. CDR3 DNA: TGTGCCAGCAGCGTAGCGGGTGTAACGACTAATGAAAAACTGTTTTTT.

CDR3 nucleotides: TGTGCCAGCTCACCATCTAGCGGGAACACCGGGGAGCTGTTTTTT. Translation: CASSPSSGNTGELFF. The chain combines TRBV18 with TRBJ2-2; 7 nucleotides line up with TRBD2. V lost 2 bases and J lost 1; bases outside the gene matches: 1. The V gene's germline CDR1 is KGHSH and CDR2 LQKENI. This CDR3 comprises 15 residues.

This chain uses TRBV7-9 with TRBJ2-7; TRBD2 matches at 10 bases. This CDR3 region has 15 residues. Germline V lookup: CDR1 SEHNR, CDR2 FQNEAQ (reference sequence). The V and J ends lost 1 base and 6 bases, in that order; junction bases with no gene match: 6. CDR3 in DNA: TGTGCCAGCAGCTTAGTGGGTCTAGCGGGAGCCGAGCAGTACTTC. It yields the protein CASSLVGLAGAEQYF.

The chain uses TRBV14 and TRBJ2-1, with 13 bases lining up with TRBD2. Germline V CDR1 and CDR2: SGHDN, FVKESK. V dropped 5 bases and J dropped 2; count of bases not matched to a gene: 3. The CDR3 consists of 16 residues. The CDR3 sequence: CASSVLAGGTYNEQFF. The DNA for the CDR3 is TGTGCCAGCAGCGTACTAGCGGGAGGGACCTACAATGAGCAGTTCTTC.

The chain employs TRBV18 and TRBJ2-5; no clear D gene. Germline assignment: CDR1 KGHSH and CDR2 LQKENI. The CDR3 has 14 amino acids. V dropped 6 bases and J dropped 1 base, with 12 bases sitting between them. This CDR3 is CASSRGTLQETQYF. The CDR3 DNA is TGTGCCAGCTCGCGTGGTACTCTCCAAGAGACCCAGTACTTC.

The CDR3 loop reads CASRGVGTGELFF. For the CDR3, the DNA is TGTGCCAGCAGAGGGGTTGGCACCGGGGAGCTGTTTTTT. This chain uses TRBV27 with TRBJ2-2, with D possibly being TRBD1 (5 bases). The CDR3 covers 13 residues. The V end lost 6 bases, the J end lost 4 bases, and 9 bases lay between the germline ends. Per germline, CDR1 MNHEY and CDR2 SMNVEV (reference sequence).

The V and J genes are TRBV6-5 and TRBJ2-7; D is perhaps TRBD1 (6 bases). Per germline, CDR1 MNHEY and CDR2 SVGAGI. The CDR3 totals 14 residues. Trimming pared 5 bases from V and 5 bases from J, leaving 16 bases between. The CDR3 DNA reads TGTGCCAGCAGTGACACTCAGGGGTCCCACGAGCAGTACTTC. Its protein product is CASSDTQGSHEQYF.

This clone was recorded once. The chain employs TRBV19 and TRBJ2-3; TRBD1 agrees at 7 bases. The CDR3 covers 16 residues. J gave up 4 bases and V 5 bases, and 12 bases lay outside the gene matches. Germline V gives CDR1 LNHDA, CDR2 SQIVND (reference sequence). CDR3 sequence reads: CASSASPQTGADTQYF. The CDR3 coding sequence is TGTGCCAGTAGTGCGTCCCCCCAAACAGGGGCAGATACGCAGTATTTT.

Only a few counts were recorded for this clone. V and J are TRBV19 and TRBJ2-7; D perhaps matches TRBD1 (6 bases). There are 14 residues in the CDR3. Per germline, CDR1 LNHDA and CDR2 SQIVND (reference sequence). Deletions cut 2 bases from V and 2 bases from J, with 10 bases between. The CDR3 coding sequence is TGTGCCAGTAGTATAACGCAGGGGACCTACGAGCAGTACTTC. It specifies CASSITQGTYEQYF.

The chain is built from TRBV7-9 and TRBJ2-7; D may be TRBD1 (6 bases). The length of the CDR3 is 15 residues. V was pared by 4 bases and J by 2 bases, with 15 bases between. CDR1 SEHNR and CDR2 FQNEAQ come from the germline V gene (reference sequence). The CDR3 is CASSSAGQRAYEQYF. The CDR3 DNA follows: TGTGCCAGCAGCTCAGCCGGACAGAGGGCCTACGAGCAGTACTTC. Using reference TRBV7-9 and TRBJ2-7 for the parts outside the CDR3, the full variable domain is DTGVSQNPRHKITKRGQNVTFRCDPISEHNRLYWYRQTLGQGPEFLTYFQNEAQLEKSRLLSDRFSAERPKGSFSTLEIQRTEQGDSAMYLCASSSAGQRAYEQYFGPGTRLTVT.

This chain links TRBV27 with TRBJ2-5; TRBD2 agrees at 8 bases. Judging by the DNA end, TRBJ2-7 fits better; the J call may be wrong. The CDR3 sequence is 17 residues long. In germline, CDR1 is MNHEY, CDR2 SMNVEV (reference sequence). The CDR3: CASSHPSSSGKEAEQYF. CDR3 bases: TGTGCCAGCAGTCACCCCAGTAGTAGCGGGAAAGAGGCCGAGCAGTACTTC.

CDR3 sequence: CASSAQGSEQYF. In nucleotides, the CDR3 is TGTGCCAGCAGCGCGCAGGGTTCCGAGCAGTACTTC. V gene TRBV9 combines with J gene TRBJ2-7, with TRBD1 as a possible D gene (5 bases). CDR3 length: 12 amino acids. V was clipped by 3 bases and J by 6 bases, with 10 bases between them. CDR1 and CDR2 (germline): SGDLS, YYNGEE.

CDR3 loop: CSVVGQNTGELFF. CDR3 in DNA: TGCAGCGTCGTGGGACAGAACACCGGGGAGCTGTTTTTT. The genes are TRBV29-1 and TRBJ2-2; D possibly corresponds to TRBD1 (6 bases). V shed 6 bases and J shed 1 base, with 9 bases lying between them. This CDR3 has 13 residues. Germline values: CDR1 SQVTM, CDR2 ANQGSEA.

The J gene is TRBJ1-5, the V gene TRBV28, with D uncertain. Trimming cost V 5 bases and J 4 bases, with 21 bases left between them. This CDR3 contains 17 residues. Germline assignment: CDR1 MDHEN and CDR2 SYDVKM. The DNA of the CDR3 is TGTGCCAGCAGTCTAATGAGAGGGAGGCTGGTAAATCAGCCCCAGCATTTT. Translating gives CASSLMRGRLVNQPQHF.

CDR3 DNA sequence: TGTGCCAGCAGTTTATTACTCGGGTCTGTAAATGAGCAGTTCTTC. Its protein product is CASSLLLGSVNEQFF. The chain couples TRBV28 to TRBJ2-1, with D unclear. Deletions cut 1 base from V and 7 bases from J, with 14 bases between. Per germline, CDR1 MDHEN and CDR2 SYDVKM. The length of the CDR3 is 15 residues.

This chain uses TRBV29-1 with TRBJ1-2, with 9 bases identical to TRBD1. Germline V CDR1 and CDR2: SQVTM, ANQGSEA. CDR3 size: 13 residues. J lost 8 bases, V lost 4 bases, and 8 bases had no gene match. The CDR3 region has the DNA TGCAGCGTTGCGGGGACAGGGACGGGAGGCTACACCTTC. It codes for CSVAGTGTGGYTF.

The J gene is TRBJ1-5, the V gene TRBV28, with 9 positions matching TRBD1. The junction had 5 bases not matched to a gene; V was cut back by 3 bases and J by 5 bases. The CDR3 contains 15 residues. The germline CDR1 and CDR2 sequences are MDHEN and SYDVKM. This chain's CDR3 is CASSFWRQGDQPQHF. For the CDR3, the DNA is TGTGCCAGCAGTTTTTGGAGACAGGGGGATCAGCCCCAGCATTTT.

CDR3 region: CASSAGTGAFYEQYF. CDR3 in DNA: TGTGCCAGCAGCGCCGGGACAGGGGCTTTCTACGAGCAGTACTTC. The rearrangement links TRBV9 to TRBJ2-7, with 10 bases that match TRBD1. With 3 bases clipped from V and 3 bases from J, the junction kept 6 bases outside the gene matches. Germline CDR1 is SGDLS and CDR2 is YYNGEE. The CDR3 length is 15 residues.

CDR3 amino acids: CASSLGRDRLNEQFF. CDR3 DNA sequence: TGTGCCAGCAGCTTGGGGCGGGACCGACTCAATGAGCAGTTCTTC. The chain joins TRBV5-8 to TRBJ2-1; a possible D gene is TRBD2 (6 bases). The V and J ends lost 0 bases and 6 bases respectively, with 13 bases between them. This CDR3 is built from 15 residues. CDR1 is SGHTS, CDR2 YDEGEE, per germline. Filled out from reference TRBV5-8 and TRBJ2-1, the complete variable domain reads EAGVTQSPTHLIKTRGQQATLRCSPISGHTSVYWYQQALGLGLQFLLWYDEGEERNRGNFPPRFSGRQFPNYSSELNVNALELEDSALYLCASSLGRDRLNEQFFGPGTRLTVL.

The chain joins TRBV30 to TRBJ2-1; 16 bases are shared with TRBD2. The V gene end was trimmed by 8 bases and the J gene end by 7 bases; junction bases not matched to a gene: 2. The germline V gene encodes CDR1 GTSNPN and CDR2 SVGIG (reference sequence). The CDR3 is made up of 13 amino acids. This CDR3 is CARGLAGGNEQFF. CDR3 nucleotides: TGTGCCAGGGGACTAGCGGGAGGGAATGAGCAGTTCTTC.

This rearrangement joins TRBV9 to TRBJ2-5; the D gene is possibly TRBD2 (5 bases). Germline V gene lookup returns CDR1 SGDLS and CDR2 YYNGEE. The CDR3 covers 14 residues. V lost 2 bases to trimming and J lost 0 bases, with 8 bases between them. The CDR3 bases are TGTGCCAGCAGCGTGAGCGGAAACCAAGAGACCCAGTACTTC. Its protein product is CASSVSGNQETQYF.